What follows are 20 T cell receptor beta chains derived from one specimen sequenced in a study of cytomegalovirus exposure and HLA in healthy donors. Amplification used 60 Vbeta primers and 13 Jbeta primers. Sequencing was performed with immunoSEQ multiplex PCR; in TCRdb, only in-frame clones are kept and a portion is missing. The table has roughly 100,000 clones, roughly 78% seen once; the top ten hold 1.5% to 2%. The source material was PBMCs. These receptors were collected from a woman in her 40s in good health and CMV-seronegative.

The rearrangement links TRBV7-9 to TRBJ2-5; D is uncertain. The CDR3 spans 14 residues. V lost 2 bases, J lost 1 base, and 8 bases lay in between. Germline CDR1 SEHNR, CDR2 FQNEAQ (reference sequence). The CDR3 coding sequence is TGTGCCAGCAGCTTATTTGGGCCCCAAGAGACCCAGTACTTC. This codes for CASSLFGPQETQYF.

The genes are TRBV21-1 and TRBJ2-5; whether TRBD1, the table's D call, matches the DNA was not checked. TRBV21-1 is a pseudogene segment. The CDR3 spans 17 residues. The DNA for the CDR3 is TGTGCCAGCAGCAAATACAGGACAGGCCGAGTCCCAGAGACCCAGTACTTC. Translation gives CASSKYRTGRVPETQYF.

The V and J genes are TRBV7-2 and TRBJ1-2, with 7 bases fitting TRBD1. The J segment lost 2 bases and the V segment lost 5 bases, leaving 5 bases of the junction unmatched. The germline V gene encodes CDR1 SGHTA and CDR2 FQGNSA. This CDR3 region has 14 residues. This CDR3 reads CASSMGTVNYGYTF. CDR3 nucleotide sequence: TGTGCCAGCAGCATGGGGACAGTAAACTATGGCTACACCTTC.

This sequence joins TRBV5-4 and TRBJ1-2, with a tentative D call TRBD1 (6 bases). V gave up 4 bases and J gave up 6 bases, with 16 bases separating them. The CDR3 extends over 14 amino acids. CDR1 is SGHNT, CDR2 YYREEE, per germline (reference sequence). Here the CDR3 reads CASSPGGGLNGYTF. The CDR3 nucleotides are TGTGCCAGCAGCCCTGGGGGGGGCCTAAATGGCTACACCTTC. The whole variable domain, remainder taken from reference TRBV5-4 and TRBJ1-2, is ETGVTQSPTHLIKTRGQQVTLRCSSQSGHNTVSWYQQALGQGPQFIFQYYREEENGRGNFPPRFSGLQFPNYSSELNVNALELDDSALYLCASSPGGGLNGYTFGSGTRLTVV.

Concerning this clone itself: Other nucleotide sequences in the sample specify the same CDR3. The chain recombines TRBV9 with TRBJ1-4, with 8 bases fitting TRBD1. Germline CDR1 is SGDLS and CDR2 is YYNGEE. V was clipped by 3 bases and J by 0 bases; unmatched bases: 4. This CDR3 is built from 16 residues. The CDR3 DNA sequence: TGTGCCAGCAGCGCGGGACAGGCAGCAACTAATGAAAAACTGTTTTTT. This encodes CASSAGQAATNEKLFF. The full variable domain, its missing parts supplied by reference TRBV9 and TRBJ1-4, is DSGVTQTPKHLITATGQRVTLRCSPRSGDLSVYWYQQSLDQGLQFLIQYYNGEERAKGNILERFSAQQFPDLHSELNLSSLELGDSALYFCASSAGQAATNEKLFFGSGTQLSVL.

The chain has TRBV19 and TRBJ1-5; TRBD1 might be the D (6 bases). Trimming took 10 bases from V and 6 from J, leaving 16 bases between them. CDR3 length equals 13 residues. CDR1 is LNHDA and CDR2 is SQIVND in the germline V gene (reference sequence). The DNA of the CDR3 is TGTGCCACCGAGTGGGGGGGCGGTCAGCCCCAGCATTTT. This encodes CATEWGGGQPQHF.

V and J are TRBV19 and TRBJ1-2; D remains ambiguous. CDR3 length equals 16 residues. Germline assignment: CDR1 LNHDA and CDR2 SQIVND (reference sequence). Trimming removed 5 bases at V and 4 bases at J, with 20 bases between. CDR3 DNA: TGTGCCAGTAGTCCTAGCCAGGCAGTCATTTCCTATGGCTACACCTTC. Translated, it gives CASSPSQAVISYGYTF.

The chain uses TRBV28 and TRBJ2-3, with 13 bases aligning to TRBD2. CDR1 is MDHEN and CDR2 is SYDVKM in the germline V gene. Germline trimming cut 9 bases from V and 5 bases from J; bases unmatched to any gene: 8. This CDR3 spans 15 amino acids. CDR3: CASSGLAGAGDTQYF. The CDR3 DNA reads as TGTGCCAGTAGTGGACTAGCGGGAGCCGGAGATACGCAGTATTTT.

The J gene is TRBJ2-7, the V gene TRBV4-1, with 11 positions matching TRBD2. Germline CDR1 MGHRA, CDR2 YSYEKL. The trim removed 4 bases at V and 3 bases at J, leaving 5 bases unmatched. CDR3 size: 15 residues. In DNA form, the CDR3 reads TGCGCCAGCAGCCGAGTGGGACTAGCGGACTACGAGCAGTACTTC. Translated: CASSRVGLADYEQYF.

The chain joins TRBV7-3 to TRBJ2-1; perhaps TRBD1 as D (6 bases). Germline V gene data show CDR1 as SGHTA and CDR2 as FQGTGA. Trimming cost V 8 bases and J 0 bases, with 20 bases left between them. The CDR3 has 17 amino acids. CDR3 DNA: TGTGCCAGCTCCCAGAGGGGGTCCCTAAGCTCCTACAATGAGCAGTTCTTC. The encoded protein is CASSQRGSLSSYNEQFF. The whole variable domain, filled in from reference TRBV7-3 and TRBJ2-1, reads GAGVSQTPSNKVTEKGKYVELRCDPISGHTALYWYRQSLGQGPEFLIYFQGTGAADDSGLPNDRFFAVRPEGSVSTLKIQRTERGDSAVYLCASSQRGSLSSYNEQFFGPGTRLTVL.

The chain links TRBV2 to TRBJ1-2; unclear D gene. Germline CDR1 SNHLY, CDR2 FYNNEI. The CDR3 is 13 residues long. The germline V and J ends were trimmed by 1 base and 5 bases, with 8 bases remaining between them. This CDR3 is CASSEGGPYGYTF. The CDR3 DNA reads TGTGCCAGCAGTGAAGGCGGGCCGTATGGCTACACCTTC.

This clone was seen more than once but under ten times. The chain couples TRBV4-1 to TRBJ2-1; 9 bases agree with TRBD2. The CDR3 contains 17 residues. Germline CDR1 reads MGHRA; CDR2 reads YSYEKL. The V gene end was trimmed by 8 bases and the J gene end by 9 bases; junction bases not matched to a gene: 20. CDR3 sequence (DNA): TGCGCCAGCCGGACGGCCTTACCGCCGCGGGAGGGCCCTGAGCAGTTCTTC. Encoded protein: CASRTALPPREGPEQFF.

The CDR3 region has the DNA TGTGCCAGCAGTGTGAACTTTAGCTCCTACGAGCAGTACTTC. It is translated as CASSVNFSSYEQYF. The rearrangement joins TRBV6-1 to TRBJ2-7; unclear D gene. Germline CDR1 MNHNS, CDR2 SASEGT. V dropped 4 bases and J dropped 0 bases, with 10 bases sitting between them. The CDR3 is 14 amino acids.

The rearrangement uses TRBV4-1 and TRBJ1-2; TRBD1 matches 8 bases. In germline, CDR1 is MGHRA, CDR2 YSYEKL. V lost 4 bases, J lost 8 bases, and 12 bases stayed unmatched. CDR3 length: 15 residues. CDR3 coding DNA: TGCGCCAGCAGCCCCCCCCGGACAGGGTATAGGGGCTACACCTTC. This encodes CASSPPRTGYRGYTF.

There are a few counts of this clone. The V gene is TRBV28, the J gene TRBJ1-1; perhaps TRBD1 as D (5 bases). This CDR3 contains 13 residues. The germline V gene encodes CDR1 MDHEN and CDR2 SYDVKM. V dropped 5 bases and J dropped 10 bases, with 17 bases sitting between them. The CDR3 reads CASSLITTGGAFF. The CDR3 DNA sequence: TGTGCCAGCAGTCTTATAACCACGGGGGGAGCTTTCTTT.

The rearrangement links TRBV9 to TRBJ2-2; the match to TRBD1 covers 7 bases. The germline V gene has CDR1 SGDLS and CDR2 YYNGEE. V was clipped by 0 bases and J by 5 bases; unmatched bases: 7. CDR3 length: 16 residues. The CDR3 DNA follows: TGTGCCAGCAGCGTAGCGAGCCTACAGGGGACCGGGGAGCTGTTTTTT. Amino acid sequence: CASSVASLQGTGELFF.

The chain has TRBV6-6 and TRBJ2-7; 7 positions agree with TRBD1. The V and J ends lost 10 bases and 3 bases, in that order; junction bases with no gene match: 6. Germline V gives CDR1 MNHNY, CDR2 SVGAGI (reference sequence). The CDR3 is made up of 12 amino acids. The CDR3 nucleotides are TGTGCCACCGGGACAGATGACTACGAGCAGTACTTC. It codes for CATGTDDYEQYF.

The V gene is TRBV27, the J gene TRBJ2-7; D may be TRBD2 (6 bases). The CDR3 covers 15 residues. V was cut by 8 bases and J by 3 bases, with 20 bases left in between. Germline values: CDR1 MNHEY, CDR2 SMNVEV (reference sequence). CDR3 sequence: CASCLRDGGSYEQYF. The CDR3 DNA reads TGTGCCAGCTGCCTGAGGGACGGAGGGAGCTACGAGCAGTACTTC.

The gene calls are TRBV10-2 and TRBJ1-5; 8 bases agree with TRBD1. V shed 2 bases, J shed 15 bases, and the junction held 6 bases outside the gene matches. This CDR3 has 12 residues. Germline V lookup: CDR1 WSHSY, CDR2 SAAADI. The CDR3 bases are TGCGCCAGCAGTGAGCCCAGGGGGCGCGGGCATTTT. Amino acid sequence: CASSEPRGRGHF.

The CDR3 coding sequence is TGTGCCAGCAGCTCCACAACAGGTGGGAACACTGAAGCTTTCTTT. Translating it yields CASSSTTGGNTEAFF. V gene TRBV7-9 combines with J gene TRBJ1-1; possible D gene TRBD1, 5 bases. CDR1 is SEHNR, CDR2 FQNEAQ, per germline (reference sequence). The CDR3 runs to 15 residues. The V and J ends lost 4 bases and 1 base respectively, with 13 bases between them.